This T cell receptor beta chain is drawn from a study of T-cell memory formation after mild COVID-19. For the study at large: For the most part, TCR clusters were specific to one donor.

As concerns this clonotype: Antigen: not known.

The ends were cut back, 4 bases at V and 5 bases at J, with 11 bases in the middle. The CDR3 is 13 amino acids. Germline V gives CDR1 SGHDN, CDR2 FVKESK. Study-level points and caveats: That cross-reactive memory joined was suggested by some responding clones appearing in pre-infection memory.

Each CDR3 protein gets one entry after TCRdb re-called the 5' RACE reads with MiXCR. The table shows approximately 250,000 distinct CDR3 sequences, with approximately 15% occurring only once. The chain combines TRBV14 with TRBJ2-5; D not certain. The sequence came from a man between 18 and 29 years old who had mild COVID-19 (a few samples of this study predate the infection). Cell type and time point are not known. The source material was PBMCs or a T cell subset sorted from them (not recorded which). CDR3 in DNA: TGTGCCAGCAGCCGTGGGGTCGGCGAGACCCAGTACTTC. It specifies CASSRGVGETQYF.